This T cell receptor beta chain was sequenced during a study of beta chain features in type 1 diabetes. Turning to the study itself: Sorted cells from all samples, numbering almost 110 million, were examined.

In germline, CDR1 is MGHDK, CDR2 SYGVNS. With 4 bases removed from V and 4 bases from J, the gap between germline ends came to 2 bases. The CDR3 contains 11 residues. This clone was counted a few times. What it recognizes is unknown. A much larger clone is a single base away; this may be a read error. Study-wide results and caveats: All four CD4+ subsets from Type 1 diabetes patients carried moderately but significantly shorter TCRB CDR3s. The naive, central memory and Treg TCRB repertoires of patients appeared to be more similar to one another than those of healthy donors.

Stem cell-like memory, regulatory, central memory and naive CD4+ cells were sorted via CD45RO/CCR7/CD25/CD127/CD95/CD27. Of the isolated RNA, all was reverse transcribed, and so the sequenced material was expressed TCRB transcripts. Assay used: immunoSEQ multiplex PCR; TCRdb lists only in-frame clones, some missing. The sample lists 120,000 or so clones; 17% were seen once. The clonotype originates from a young man with type 1 diabetes. The sequenced material came from central memory CD4+ T cells from blood. The rearrangement uses TRBV25-1 and TRBJ2-1; D is ambiguous. CDR3 amino acids: CASSGYNEQFF. CDR3 sequence (DNA): TGTGCCAGCAGTGGGTACAATGAGCAGTTCTTC.